Listed below are T cell receptor beta chains from one sample, sequenced in a study of blood T cell repertoires in COVID-19. The table came from immunoSEQ multiplex PCR; TCRdb's copy has only in-frame clones and leaves some out. The sample holds about 430,000 clones; approximately 91% are singletons and the top ten take about 1.5%. Material for sequencing was PBMCs or T cells enriched from blood (not recorded which). The receptors were sampled from a woman aged 18-29 years who had been exposed to COVID-19. Each CDR3 is given with its conserved first and last residue. D genes are given only for firm matches. The size field is filled for only some rows; it gives once, few, many or a size class.

V: TRBV6-2/TRBV6-3
D: TRBD2
J: TRBJ2-7
size: .
CDR3: CASSYWTSGTSYEQYF
DNA: TGTGCCAGCAGTTACTGGACTAGCGGGACCTCCTACGAGCAGTACTTC

V: TRBV30
D: TRBD2
J: TRBJ2-1
size: .
CDR3: CAWSGGGGGATYNEQFF
DNA: TGTGCCTGGAGTGGGGGAGGCGGGGGGGCCACCTACAATGAGCAGTTCTTC

V: TRBV12-3/TRBV12-4
D: TRBD1
J: TRBJ2-2
size: .
CDR3: CASRYRGPGELFF
DNA: TGTGCCAGCAGGTACAGGGGACCCGGGGAGCTGTTTTTT

V: TRBV30
D: TRBD1
J: TRBJ1-4
size: few
CDR3: CAWGTGTAAKLFF
DNA: TGTGCCTGGGGGACAGGTACGGCCGCGAAACTGTTTTTT

V: TRBV28
D: .
J: TRBJ2-4
size: .
CDR3: CASSRQALKNIQYF
DNA: TGTGCCAGCAGTCGACAGGCACTCAAAAACATTCAGTACTTC

V: TRBV7-6
D: TRBD1
J: TRBJ2-3
size: .
CDR3: CASSGDREWGGTDTQYF
DNA: TGTGCCAGCAGCGGGGACAGGGAATGGGGAGGCACAGATACGCAGTATTTT

V: TRBV6-5
D: .
J: TRBJ1-6
size: .
CDR3: CASRVTQYNSPLHF
DNA: TGTGCCAGCAGGGTGACACAGTATAATTCACCCCTCCACTTT

V: TRBV9
D: TRBD2
J: TRBJ2-7
size: .
CDR3: CASSVGLAGASYEQYF
DNA: TGTGCCAGCAGCGTAGGCCTAGCGGGAGCCTCCTACGAGCAGTACTTC

V: TRBV27
D: TRBD2
J: TRBJ2-2
size: .
CDR3: CASLAGGNTGELFF
DNA: TGTGCCAGTTTAGCGGGTGGAAACACCGGGGAGCTGTTTTTT

V: TRBV7-8
D: TRBD1
J: TRBJ2-7
size: .
CDR3: CASSRSQGETYEQYF
DNA: TGTGCCAGCAGCCGTTCCCAGGGGGAAACCTACGAGCAGTACTTC

V: TRBV5-5
D: .
J: TRBJ1-6
size: .
CDR3: CASSSDGWGNSPLHF
DNA: TGTGCCAGCAGCTCGGATGGATGGGGCAATTCACCCCTCCACTTT

V: TRBV5-1
D: .
J: TRBJ1-5
size: .
CDR3: CASSPNSFNNQPQHF
DNA: TGCGCCAGCAGCCCAAACAGTTTTAACAATCAGCCCCAGCATTTT

V: TRBV5-1
D: .
J: TRBJ2-3
size: .
CDR3: CASSLVVGSGTDTQYF
DNA: TGCGCCAGCAGCTTGGTGGTCGGGAGTGGCACAGATACGCAGTATTTT

V: TRBV19
D: TRBD2
J: TRBJ2-3
size: .
CDR3: CASSIQAGGSTDTQYF
DNA: TGTGCCAGTAGTATACAGGCGGGAGGGAGCACAGATACGCAGTATTTT

V: TRBV4-1
D: .
J: TRBJ2-7
size: .
CDR3: CASSQGKGDPAAEQYF
DNA: TGCGCCAGCAGCCAAGGCAAGGGAGACCCGGCTGCCGAGCAGTACTTC

V: TRBV11-2
D: TRBD1
J: TRBJ2-7
size: few
CDR3: CASSLDPGQGSEQYF
DNA: TGTGCCAGCAGCTTAGACCCGGGACAGGGGAGCGAGCAGTACTTC

V: TRBV6-5
D: TRBD1
J: TRBJ2-7
size: .
CDR3: CASRPTGSYEQYF
DNA: TGTGCCAGCAGGCCGACAGGGTCCTACGAGCAGTACTTC

V: TRBV5-6
D: .
J: TRBJ2-7
size: .
CDR3: CASSLPAGSYEQYF
DNA: TGTGCCAGCAGCTTGCCCGCAGGGTCCTACGAGCAGTACTTC

V: TRBV27
D: .
J: TRBJ2-1
size: .
CDR3: CASSLSPGFREQFF
DNA: TGTGCCAGCAGTTTATCTCCCGGGTTTCGGGAGCAGTTCTTC

V: TRBV5-6
D: .
J: TRBJ1-5
size: .
CDR3: CASSAWTAYYQPQHF
DNA: TGTGCCAGCAGCGCATGGACAGCCTACTATCAGCCCCAGCATTTT

V: TRBV6-1
D: .
J: TRBJ2-1
size: .
CDR3: CASSAASGVEQFF
DNA: TGTGCCAGCAGTGCAGCGAGCGGAGTTGAGCAGTTCTTC

V: TRBV5-8
D: TRBD1
J: TRBJ1-4
size: .
CDR3: CASSFQGVGEKLFF
DNA: TGTGCCAGCAGCTTCCAGGGGGTTGGTGAAAAACTGTTTTTT

V: TRBV5-1
D: .
J: TRBJ1-1
size: .
CDR3: CASSLAIENTEAFF
DNA: TGCGCCAGCAGCTTGGCTATAGAGAACACTGAAGCTTTCTTT

V: TRBV11-2
D: .
J: TRBJ2-1
size: .
CDR3: CASRGGWGATYNEQFF
DNA: TGTGCCAGCAGGGGGGGTTGGGGTGCCACCTACAATGAGCAGTTCTTC

V: TRBV27
D: .
J: TRBJ2-7
size: .
CDR3: CASSYFLGQKTYEQYF
DNA: TGTGCCAGCAGTTACTTCCTGGGGCAGAAAACCTACGAGCAGTACTTC

V: TRBV28
D: TRBD1
J: TRBJ2-7
size: .
CDR3: CASRTGAESSYEQYF
DNA: TGTGCCAGCAGGACAGGGGCCGAGAGCTCCTACGAGCAGTACTTC

V: TRBV21-1
D: .
J: TRBJ2-7
size: .
CDR3: CASRTHRDRGRGEQYF
DNA: TGTGCCAGCAGGACCCACAGGGACAGGGGGCGTGGGGAGCAGTACTTC